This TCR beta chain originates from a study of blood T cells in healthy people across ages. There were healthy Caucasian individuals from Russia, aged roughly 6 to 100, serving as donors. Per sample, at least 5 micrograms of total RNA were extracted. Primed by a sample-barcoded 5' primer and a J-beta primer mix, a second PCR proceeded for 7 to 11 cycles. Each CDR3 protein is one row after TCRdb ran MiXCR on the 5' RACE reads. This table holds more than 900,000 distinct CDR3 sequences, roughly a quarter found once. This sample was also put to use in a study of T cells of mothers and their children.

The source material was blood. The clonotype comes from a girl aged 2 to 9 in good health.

CDR3 coding DNA: TGCAGTGCAGCCAGGACTTCCTCCTCCTACGAGCAGTACTTC. It yields the protein CSAARTSSSYEQYF. The chain recombines TRBV20-1 with TRBJ2-5, with D possibly TRBD2 on 5 matching bases. The DNA end lines up better with TRBJ2-7; the J call may be wrong. Germline V gene data show CDR1 as DFQATT and CDR2 as SNEGSKA (reference sequence). The CDR3 consists of 14 residues.